Detailed here is one T cell receptor (beta chain). Its antigen is still unknown. Here immunoSEQ multiplex PCR was the method, and the copy in TCRdb shows in-frame clones only, minus some. In the table there are roughly 17,000 clones, roughly 85% of which are singletons. These data belong to a study of CD4 T cells in relation to SARS-CoV-2 and coronaviruses. CD4+ T cells from unexposed donors were obtained before the COVID-19 pandemic (2011-2018). After about 10 days of culture, CD4+ T cells were isolated. Germline V gene sequence: CDR1 LNHDA, CDR2 SQIVND (reference sequence). This CDR3 region has 15 residues. V was cut by 7 bases and J by 0 bases, with 15 bases left in between.

Specimen: CD4+ T cells from PBMCs, cultured in vitro. The chain has TRBV19 and TRBJ1-1; a possible D gene is TRBD1 (5 bases). The source is a human donor in good health. The DNA of the CDR3 is TGTGCCAGTACCCGGGGGAACTTAATGAACACTGAAGCTTTCTTT. As protein: CASTRGNLMNTEAFF.